The 8 T cell receptor beta chains below come from one sample, sequenced in a study of long-term antiretroviral therapy in people with HIV. With survey level as its setting, the immunoSEQ assay was v3.0. Generated by immunoSEQ multiplex PCR, the TCRdb table keeps only in-frame clones and is missing some. The table includes 24,000 or so clones, 85% to 95% detected once. Sequences were derived from unsorted PBMCs, sampled about 4.9 years after starting antiretroviral therapy. These receptors all stem from a woman aged 45-59 years with HIV.

V and J are TRBV6-5 and TRBJ1-1; D gene ambiguous. V was cut by 6 bases and J by 6 bases, with 17 bases left in between. The CDR3 is 14 amino acids. In germline, CDR1 is MNHEY, CDR2 SVGAGI. CDR3 loop: CASRRTRWYSEAFF. The CDR3 DNA is TGTGCCAGCAGAAGAACCCGATGGTATTCTGAAGCTTTCTTT.

The J gene is TRBJ2-7, the V gene TRBV19, with D perhaps TRBD2 (7 bases). The CDR3 spans 17 residues. Germline V gives CDR1 LNHDA, CDR2 SQIVND (reference sequence). V was trimmed by 5 bases and J by 0 bases, leaving 20 bases between them. In DNA, the CDR3 is TGTGCCAGTAGTCTAAATTTTGGGGGGGCAACCTCCTACGAGCAGTACTTC. It encodes CASSLNFGGATSYEQYF.

The V gene is TRBV5-1, the J gene TRBJ1-5, with D hard to call. The CDR3 consists of 13 residues. Germline V gene lookup returns CDR1 SGHRS and CDR2 YFSETQ. V was clipped by 4 bases and J by 4 bases, with 9 bases between them. CDR3 sequence: CASSLYPNQPQHF. The CDR3 DNA is TGCGCCAGCAGCCTCTACCCTAATCAGCCCCAGCATTTT.

The chain recombines TRBV6-5 with TRBJ1-2; a weak D match, TRBD1 (6 bases). V lost 6 bases to trimming and J lost 8 bases, with 16 bases between them. Germline CDR1 and CDR2: MNHEY and SVGAGI. This CDR3 comprises 13 residues. CDR3 loop: CASSPGGLRGYTF. Written as DNA, the CDR3 is TGTGCCAGCAGCCCCGGGGGCCTCCGGGGCTACACCTTC.

The chain carries TRBV7-8 and TRBJ2-1, with D perhaps TRBD2 (6 bases). This CDR3 contains 14 residues. The V and J ends lost 10 bases and 0 bases respectively, with 13 bases between them. The germline V gene encodes CDR1 SGHVS and CDR2 FQNEAQ. The CDR3 loop is CAITADYSYNEQFF. CDR3 in DNA: TGTGCCATCACGGCGGACTACTCCTACAATGAGCAGTTCTTC.

The chain recombines TRBV19 with TRBJ2-3; TRBD2 aligns across 7 bases. Germline V CDR1 and CDR2: LNHDA, SQIVND (reference sequence). This CDR3 comprises 16 residues. The V segment lost 5 bases and the J segment 6 bases; nucleotides outside the gene matches: 14. CDR3 loop: CASSVLAGEVRDTQYF. The CDR3 coding sequence is TGTGCCAGTAGTGTTCTTGCGGGAGAAGTAAGGGATACGCAGTATTTT.

The genes are TRBV5-1 and TRBJ2-7, with D maybe TRBD2 (6 bases). Trimming cost V 0 bases and J 2 bases, with 9 bases left between them. The CDR3 runs 14 residues. In germline, CDR1 is SGHRS, CDR2 YFSETQ. DNA of the CDR3: TGCGCCAGCAGCTTGGCCCTAGCGACCTACGAGCAGTACTTC. Encoded protein: CASSLALATYEQYF.

The chain recombines TRBV19 with TRBJ1-5; maybe TRBD1 (5 bases). Trimming removed 7 bases at V and 0 bases at J, with 10 bases between. There are 14 residues in the CDR3. Germline V gives CDR1 LNHDA, CDR2 SQIVND (reference sequence). Here the CDR3 DNA reads TGTGCCAGTACGACAGATTATAGCAATCAGCCCCAGCATTTT. Its translation: CASTTDYSNQPQHF.